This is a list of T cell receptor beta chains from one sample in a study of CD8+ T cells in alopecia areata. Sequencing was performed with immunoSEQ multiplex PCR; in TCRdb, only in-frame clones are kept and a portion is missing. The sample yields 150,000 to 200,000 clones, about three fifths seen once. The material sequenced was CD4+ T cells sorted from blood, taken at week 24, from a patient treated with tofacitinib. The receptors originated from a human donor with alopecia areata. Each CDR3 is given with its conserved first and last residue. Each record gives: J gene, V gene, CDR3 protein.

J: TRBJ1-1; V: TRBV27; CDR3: CASRPVGRETEAFF
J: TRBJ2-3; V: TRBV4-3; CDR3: CASSHRLRTDTQYF
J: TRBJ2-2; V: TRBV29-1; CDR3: CSVREIQNTGELFF
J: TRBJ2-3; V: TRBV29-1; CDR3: CSVEYPAGGADTQYF
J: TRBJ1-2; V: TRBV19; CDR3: CASSPDQRTNYGYTF
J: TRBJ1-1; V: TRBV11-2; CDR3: CASSLVADTEAFF
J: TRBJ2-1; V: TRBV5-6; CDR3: CASTSAKAGGEQFF
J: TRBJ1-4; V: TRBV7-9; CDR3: CASSSRADLSNEKLFF
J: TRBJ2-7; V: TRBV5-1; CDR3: CASSFTGPSYEQYF
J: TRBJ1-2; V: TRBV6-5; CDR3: CASSLYGTGSFGYTF
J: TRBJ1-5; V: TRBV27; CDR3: CASGVSDQPQHF
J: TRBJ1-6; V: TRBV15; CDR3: CATSRPPRPGGQLSSYNSPLHF
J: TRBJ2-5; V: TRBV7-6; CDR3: CASSDYRGPQETQYF
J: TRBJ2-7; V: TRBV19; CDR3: CASSTREANYEQYF
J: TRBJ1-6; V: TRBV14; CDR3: CASSQEPRINSPLHF
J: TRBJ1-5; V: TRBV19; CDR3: CASSRLQNHNQPQHF
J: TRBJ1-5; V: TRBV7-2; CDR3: CASSRTGGNQPQHF
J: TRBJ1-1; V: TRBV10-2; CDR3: CASSMGAEAFF
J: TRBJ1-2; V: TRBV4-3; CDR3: CASSQEPQGAGNYGYTF
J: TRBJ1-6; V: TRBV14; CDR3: CASSQDFGAPLHF
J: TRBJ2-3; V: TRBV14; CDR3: CASSPTVRDGYTDTQYF
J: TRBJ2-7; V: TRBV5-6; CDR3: CASSLKTGSPYEQYF
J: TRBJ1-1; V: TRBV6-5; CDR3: CASRDSPASTEAFF
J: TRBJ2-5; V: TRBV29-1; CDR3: CSADSLWGETQYF
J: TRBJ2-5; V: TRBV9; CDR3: CASSGGTYEETQYF
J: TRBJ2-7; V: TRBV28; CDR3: CASSSSQGYEQYF
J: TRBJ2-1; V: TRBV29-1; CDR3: CSVRERLDNEQFF
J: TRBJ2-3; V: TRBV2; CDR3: CASRISQGRTDTQYF
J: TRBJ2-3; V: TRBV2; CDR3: CASSVEPTDTQYF
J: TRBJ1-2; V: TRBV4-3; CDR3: CASSQESEFNYGYTF
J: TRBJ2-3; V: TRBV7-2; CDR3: CASSLLTTGSGAGTQYF
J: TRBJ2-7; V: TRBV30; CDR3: CAWSVVSGGSEQYF
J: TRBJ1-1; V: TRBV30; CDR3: CAWTVPPRNGNTEAFF
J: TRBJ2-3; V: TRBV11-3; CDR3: CASSLLGSGGAVDTQYF
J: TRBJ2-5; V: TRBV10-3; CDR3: CAISELGQETQYF
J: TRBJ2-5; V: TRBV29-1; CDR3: CSVVPGDETQYF
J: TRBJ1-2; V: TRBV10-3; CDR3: CAISESPGGKRYGYTF
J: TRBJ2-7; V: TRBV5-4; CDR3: CASSLGDRYEQYF